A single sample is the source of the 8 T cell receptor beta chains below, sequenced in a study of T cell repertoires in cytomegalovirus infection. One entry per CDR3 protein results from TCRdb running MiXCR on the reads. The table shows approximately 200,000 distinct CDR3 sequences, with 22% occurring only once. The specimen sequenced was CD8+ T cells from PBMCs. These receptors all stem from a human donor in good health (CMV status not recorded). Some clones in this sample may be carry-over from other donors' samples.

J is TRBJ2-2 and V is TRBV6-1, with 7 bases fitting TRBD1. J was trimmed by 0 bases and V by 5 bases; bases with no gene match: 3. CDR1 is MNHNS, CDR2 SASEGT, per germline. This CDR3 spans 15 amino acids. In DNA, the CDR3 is TGTGCCAGCAGTTATGGACAGGCGAACACCGGGGAGCTGTTTTTT. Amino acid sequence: CASSYGQANTGELFF.

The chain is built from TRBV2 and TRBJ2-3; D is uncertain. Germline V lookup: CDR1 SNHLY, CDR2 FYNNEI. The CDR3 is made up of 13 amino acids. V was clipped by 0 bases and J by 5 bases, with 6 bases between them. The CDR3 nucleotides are TGTGCCAGCAGTGAAGCGCAATTAGATACGCAGTATTTT. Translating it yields CASSEAQLDTQYF.

Written as DNA, the CDR3 is TGTGCCTGGAATGTAGCGACCACAGATACGCAGTATTTT. It encodes CAWNVATTDTQYF. The chain is built from TRBV30 and TRBJ2-3; TRBD2 is a possible D gene (5 bases). CDR3 length equals 13 residues. The germline gives CDR1 GTSNPN, CDR2 SVGIG (reference sequence). Trimming left V 4 bases short and J 2 bases short, with 10 bases between.

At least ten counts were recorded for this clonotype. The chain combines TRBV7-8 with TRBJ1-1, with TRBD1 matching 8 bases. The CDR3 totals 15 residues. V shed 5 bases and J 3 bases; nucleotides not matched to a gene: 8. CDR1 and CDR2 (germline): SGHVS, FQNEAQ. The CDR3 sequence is CASSVTGASYTEAFF. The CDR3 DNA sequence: TGTGCCAGCAGCGTGACAGGGGCGTCGTACACTGAAGCTTTCTTT.

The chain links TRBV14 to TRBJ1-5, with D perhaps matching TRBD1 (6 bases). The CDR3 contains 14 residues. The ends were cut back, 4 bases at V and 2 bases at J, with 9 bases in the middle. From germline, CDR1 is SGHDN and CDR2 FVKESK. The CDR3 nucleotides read TGTGCCAGCAGCCCGGGGGGCGGCAATCAGCCCCAGCATTTT. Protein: CASSPGGGNQPQHF.

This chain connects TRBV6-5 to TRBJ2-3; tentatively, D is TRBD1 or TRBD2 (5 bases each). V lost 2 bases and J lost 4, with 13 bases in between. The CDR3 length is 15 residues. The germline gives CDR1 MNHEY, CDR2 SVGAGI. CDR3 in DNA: TGTGCCAGCAGTTACAAGGGGTTCGGGGCAGATACGCAGTATTTT. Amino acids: CASSYKGFGADTQYF.

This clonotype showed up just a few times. The CDR3 DNA reads as TGTGCCAGCAGCCAGTCGACAGCAGACTACGAGCAGTACTTC. Translating it yields CASSQSTADYEQYF. V and J are TRBV4-2 and TRBJ2-7; TRBD1 might be the D (5 bases). The CDR3 consists of 14 residues. Looked up from germline, CDR1 is LGHNA and CDR2 is YNFKEQ. V lost 3 bases and J 3 bases, leaving 12 bases between the germline ends.

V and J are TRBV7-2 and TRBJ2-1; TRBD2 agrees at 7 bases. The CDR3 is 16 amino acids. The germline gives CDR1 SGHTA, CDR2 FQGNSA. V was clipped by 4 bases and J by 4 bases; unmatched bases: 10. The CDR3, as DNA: TGTGCCAGCAGCTCCGAGGGAAGCGGGGTTTACAATGAGCAGTTCTTC. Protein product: CASSSEGSGVYNEQFF.